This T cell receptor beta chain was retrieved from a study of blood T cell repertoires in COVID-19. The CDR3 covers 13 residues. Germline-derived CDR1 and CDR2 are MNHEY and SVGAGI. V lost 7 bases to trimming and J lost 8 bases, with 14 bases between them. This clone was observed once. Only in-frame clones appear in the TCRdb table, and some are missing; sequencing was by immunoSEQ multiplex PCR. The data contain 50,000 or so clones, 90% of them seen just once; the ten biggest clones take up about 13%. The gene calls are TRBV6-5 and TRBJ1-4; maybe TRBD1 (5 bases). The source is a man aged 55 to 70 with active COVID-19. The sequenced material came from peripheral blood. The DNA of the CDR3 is TGTGCCAGCACGACAGCGGGGTACGAAAAACTGTTTTTT. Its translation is CASTTAGYEKLFF.